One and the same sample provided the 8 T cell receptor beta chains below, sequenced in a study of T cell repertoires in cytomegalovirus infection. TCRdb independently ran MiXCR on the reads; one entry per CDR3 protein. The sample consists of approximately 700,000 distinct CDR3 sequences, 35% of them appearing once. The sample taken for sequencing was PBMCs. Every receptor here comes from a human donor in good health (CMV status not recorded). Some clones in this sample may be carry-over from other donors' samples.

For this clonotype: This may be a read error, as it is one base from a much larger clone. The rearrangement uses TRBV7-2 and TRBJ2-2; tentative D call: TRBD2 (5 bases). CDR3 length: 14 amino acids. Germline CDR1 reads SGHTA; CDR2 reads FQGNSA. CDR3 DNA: TGTGCCAGCAGGCTCCGGACCCTCACCGGGGAGCTGCTTTTT. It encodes CASRLRTLTGELLF.

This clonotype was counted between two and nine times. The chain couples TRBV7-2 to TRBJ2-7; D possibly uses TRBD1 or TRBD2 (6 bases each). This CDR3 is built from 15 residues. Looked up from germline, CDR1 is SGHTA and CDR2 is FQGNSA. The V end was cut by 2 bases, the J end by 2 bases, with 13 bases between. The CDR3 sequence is CASSLLGGPPYEQYF. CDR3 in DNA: TGTGCCAGCAGCTTACTCGGGGGCCCCCCCTACGAGCAGTACTTC. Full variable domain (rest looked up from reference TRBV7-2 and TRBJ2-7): GAGVSQSPSNKVTEKGKDVELRCDPISGHTALYWYRQSLGQGLEFLIYFQGNSAPDKSGLPSDRFSAERTGGSVSTLTIQRTQQEDSAVYLCASSLLGGPPYEQYFGPGTRLTVT.

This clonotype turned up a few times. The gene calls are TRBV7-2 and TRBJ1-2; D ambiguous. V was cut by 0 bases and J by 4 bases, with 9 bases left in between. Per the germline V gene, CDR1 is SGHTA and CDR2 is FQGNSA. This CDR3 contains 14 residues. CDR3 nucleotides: TGTGCCAGCAGCTTAGCCGGCAGCTTCTATGGCTACACCTTC. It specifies CASSLAGSFYGYTF.

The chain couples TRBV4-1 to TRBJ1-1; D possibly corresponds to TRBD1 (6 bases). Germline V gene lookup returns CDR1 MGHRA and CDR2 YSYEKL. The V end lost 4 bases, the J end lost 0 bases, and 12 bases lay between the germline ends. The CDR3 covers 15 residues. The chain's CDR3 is CASSLQDSMNTEAFF. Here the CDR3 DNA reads TGCGCCAGCAGCCTTCAGGACAGCATGAACACTGAAGCTTTCTTT.

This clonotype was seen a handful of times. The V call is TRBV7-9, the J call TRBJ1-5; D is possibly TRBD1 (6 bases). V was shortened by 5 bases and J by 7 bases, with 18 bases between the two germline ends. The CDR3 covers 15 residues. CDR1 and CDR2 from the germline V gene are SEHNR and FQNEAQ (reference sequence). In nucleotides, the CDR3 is TGTGCCAGCAGCGCGCCCGGGACAACTCTCCAGCCCCAGCATTTT. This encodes CASSAPGTTLQPQHF.

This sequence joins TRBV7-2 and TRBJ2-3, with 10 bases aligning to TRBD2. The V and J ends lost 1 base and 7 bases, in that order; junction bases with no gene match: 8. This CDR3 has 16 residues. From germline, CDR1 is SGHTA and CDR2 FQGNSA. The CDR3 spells CASSLVTASGRNTQYF. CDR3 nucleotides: TGTGCCAGCAGCTTAGTAACGGCTAGCGGGAGAAATACGCAGTATTTT.

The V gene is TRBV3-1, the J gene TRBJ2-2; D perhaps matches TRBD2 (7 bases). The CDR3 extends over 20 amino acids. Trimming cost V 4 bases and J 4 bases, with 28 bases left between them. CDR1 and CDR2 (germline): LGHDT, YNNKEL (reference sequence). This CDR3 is CASSLQGIRGDPGSTGELFF. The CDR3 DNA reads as TGTGCCAGCAGCCTACAGGGCATCCGGGGGGACCCGGGGAGCACCGGGGAGCTGTTTTTT.

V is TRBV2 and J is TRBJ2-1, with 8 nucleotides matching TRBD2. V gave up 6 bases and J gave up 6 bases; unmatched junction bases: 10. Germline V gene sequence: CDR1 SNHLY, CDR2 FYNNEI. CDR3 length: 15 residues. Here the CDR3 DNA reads TGTGCCAGCAGCGGGAGGGCCATATCGGGCAATGAGCAGTTCTTC. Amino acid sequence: CASSGRAISGNEQFF.